This is a list of T cell receptor beta chains from one sample in a study of vaccination and CD4 T cells after COVID-19. For these receptors, no antigen is known. TCRdb re-analysed the PCR reads in MiXCR, keeping a single row per CDR3 protein. The table records about 20,000 distinct CDR3 sequences, approximately 33% of them present only once. The starting material was CD4+ T cells from blood, cultured in vitro, obtained about 7 months after SARS-CoV-2 vaccination. All receptors come from a human donor who had recovered from COVID-19. CDR3s include the opening cysteine and the closing phenylalanine or tryptophan.

cdr3_aa: CSARRVLGYEQYF; v_call: TRBV20-1
cdr3_aa: CATSIWRRDEQYF; v_call: TRBV15
cdr3_aa: CSAVTSGRANEQFF; v_call: TRBV20-1
cdr3_aa: CASLDPPGETQYF; v_call: TRBV6-1
cdr3_aa: CSARDWGREKYNEQFF; v_call: TRBV20-1
cdr3_aa: CATSSGLASYNEQFF; v_call: TRBV15
cdr3_aa: CASSLMRLADYEQYF; v_call: TRBV28
cdr3_aa: CASRTGLSEQYF; v_call: TRBV6-2/TRBV6-3
cdr3_aa: CASSPPVRSGSYNEQFF; v_call: TRBV7-9
cdr3_aa: CSARNMRQFF; v_call: TRBV20-1
cdr3_aa: CASSLGQAINQPQHF; v_call: TRBV7-8
cdr3_aa: CASSDGGLAGDEQYF; v_call: TRBV6-1
cdr3_aa: CASSSPKGANVLTF; v_call: TRBV28
cdr3_aa: CAISEGQGRDEQFF; v_call: TRBV10-3
cdr3_aa: CASSLHRAGTSGSETQYF; v_call: TRBV7-9
cdr3_aa: CASSPRTDRYSYEQYF; v_call: TRBV19
cdr3_aa: CSARGSTTGGEQFF; v_call: TRBV20-1
cdr3_aa: CASSAGWGNTEAFF; v_call: TRBV6-1
cdr3_aa: CASSLRGLAGGSGQETQYF; v_call: TRBV7-3
cdr3_aa: CASTFGTSGRTQYF; v_call: TRBV28
cdr3_aa: CASSLTVAKNIQYF; v_call: TRBV28
cdr3_aa: CSARIGRINQPQHF; v_call: TRBV20-1
cdr3_aa: CASSRENRVLHNEQFF; v_call: TRBV21-1
cdr3_aa: CSARLGLNYGYTF; v_call: TRBV20-1